This T cell receptor (beta chain) comes out of a study of OX40 agonist ivuxolimab in advanced cancers. Sequencing was performed with immunoSEQ multiplex PCR; in TCRdb, only in-frame clones are kept and a portion is missing. Among about 67,000 clones listed, around 80% were seen once. Germline CDR1 reads SEHNR; CDR2 reads FQNEAQ (reference sequence). The CDR3 has 16 residues. Between the trimmed V and J ends, which lost 6 bases and 0 bases, there was a span of 15 bases. Sequencing was performed on CD4+ or CD8+ T cells sorted from blood, taken in a trial of the OX40 agonist ivuxolimab. The clonotype comes from an adult with an advanced solid tumor such as melanoma, head and neck, liver or kidney cancer. The gene calls are TRBV7-9 and TRBJ2-1; perhaps TRBD1 as D (6 bases). CDR3 loop: CASSFDRSLSYNEQFF. CDR3 sequence (DNA): TGTGCCAGCAGTTTCGACAGGTCCCTCTCCTACAATGAGCAGTTCTTC.